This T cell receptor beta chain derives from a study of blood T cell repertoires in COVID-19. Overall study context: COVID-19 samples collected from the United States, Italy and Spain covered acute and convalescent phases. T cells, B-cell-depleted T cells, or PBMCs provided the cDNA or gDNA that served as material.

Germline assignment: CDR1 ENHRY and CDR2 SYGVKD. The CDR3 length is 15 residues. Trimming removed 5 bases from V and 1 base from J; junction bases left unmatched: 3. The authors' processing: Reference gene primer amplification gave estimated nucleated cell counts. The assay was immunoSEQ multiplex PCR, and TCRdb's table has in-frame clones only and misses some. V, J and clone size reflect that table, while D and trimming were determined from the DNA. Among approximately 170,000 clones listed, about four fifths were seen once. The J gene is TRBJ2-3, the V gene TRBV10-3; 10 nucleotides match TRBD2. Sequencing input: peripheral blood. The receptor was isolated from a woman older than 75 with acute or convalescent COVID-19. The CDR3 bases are TGTGCCATCAGTAGCGGGGGGGCAGGCACAGATACGCAGTATTTT. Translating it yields CAISSGGAGTDTQYF.